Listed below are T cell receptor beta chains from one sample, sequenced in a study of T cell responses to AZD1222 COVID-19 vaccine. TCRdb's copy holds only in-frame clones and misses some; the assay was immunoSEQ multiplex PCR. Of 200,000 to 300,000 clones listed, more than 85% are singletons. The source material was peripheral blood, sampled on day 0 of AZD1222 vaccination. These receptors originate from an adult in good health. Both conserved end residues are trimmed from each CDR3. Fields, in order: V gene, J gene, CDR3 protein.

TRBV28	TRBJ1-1	ASSLDSRWI
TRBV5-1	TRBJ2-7	ASSNTGGNEQY
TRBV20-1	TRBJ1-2	SASEQSLYGYT
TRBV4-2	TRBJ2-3	ASRRLAEGPDTQY
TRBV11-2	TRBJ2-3	ASSRMGGKNTQY
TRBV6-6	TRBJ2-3	ASNLGADTDTQY
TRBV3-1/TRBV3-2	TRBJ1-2	ASSQTPRGGYT
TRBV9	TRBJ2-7	ASSPHGTDSYEQY
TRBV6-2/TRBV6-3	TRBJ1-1	ASSRVHNTEAF
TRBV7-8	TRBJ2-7	ASSLLGNGEQY
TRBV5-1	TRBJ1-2	ASSLDRGPYGYT
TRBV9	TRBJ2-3	ASSLGGITDTQY
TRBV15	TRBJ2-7	ATSRGGPRRSQQY
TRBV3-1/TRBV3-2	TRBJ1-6	ASSQGGTANSPLH
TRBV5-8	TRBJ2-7	ASSKRDRAYEQY
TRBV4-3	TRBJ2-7	ASSQAPLAGHEQY
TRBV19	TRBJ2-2	ASSLTGVTNTGELF
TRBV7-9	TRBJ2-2	ASSSTVNTGELF
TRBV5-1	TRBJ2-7	ASSLPTGAMREQY
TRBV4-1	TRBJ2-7	ASSQGLAGYYEQY
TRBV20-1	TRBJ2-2	SASIGSGELF
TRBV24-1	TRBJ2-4	ATSDSGTVENIQY
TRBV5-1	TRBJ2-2	ASSLTENTGELF
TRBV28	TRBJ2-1	ATRSSYNEQF
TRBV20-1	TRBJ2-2	SASIQGFTGELF
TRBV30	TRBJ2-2	ASSPVAGGPGELF
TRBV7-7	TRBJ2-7	ASSPLAGFNYEQY
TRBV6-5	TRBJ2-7	ASTLLAYSYEQY
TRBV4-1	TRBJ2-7	ASSLLGGPYEQY
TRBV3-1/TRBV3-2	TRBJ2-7	ASSPRGAYEQY
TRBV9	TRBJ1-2	ASSVEGQGSYGYT
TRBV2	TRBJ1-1	ASSVEGGGTEAF
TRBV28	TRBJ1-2	ASSSGSGQYYGYT
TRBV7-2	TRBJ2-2	ASSSGQGEGGELF
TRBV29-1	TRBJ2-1	SVVQGGGGEQF
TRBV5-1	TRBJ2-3	ASKTSGGTTDTQY
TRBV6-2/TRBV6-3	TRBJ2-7	ASTPGAGIAYEQY
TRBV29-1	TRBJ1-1	SVDSGRTEAF
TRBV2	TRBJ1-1	ASSLTGGTEAF
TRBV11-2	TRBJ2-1	ASSFRADRITYNEQF
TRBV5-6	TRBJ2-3	ASSEMRGTDTQY
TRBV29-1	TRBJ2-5	SVVQGAIKETQY
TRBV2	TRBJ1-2	ASSSGRPPSVDGYT
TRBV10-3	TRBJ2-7	AISEDRVLLEQY
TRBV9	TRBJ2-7	ASSVGDGGRAGSEQY
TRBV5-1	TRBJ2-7	ASHPGTGGLKQY
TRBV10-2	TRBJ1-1	ASSDPDSTEAF
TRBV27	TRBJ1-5	ASSLRRDSNQPQH
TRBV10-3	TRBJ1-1	AISFSTVNTEAF
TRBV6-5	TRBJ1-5	ASSGDRGGGQPQH
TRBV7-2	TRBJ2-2	ASSLGWGGTGELF
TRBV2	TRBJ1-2	ASVPLMSNYGYT
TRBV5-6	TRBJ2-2	ASSFQARWTGELF